The 4 T cell receptor beta chains reported below all come from one sample, sequenced in a study of cytomegalovirus exposure and HLA in healthy donors. PCR amplification relied on 60 Vbeta primers (plus 13 Jbeta primers). This table comes from immunoSEQ multiplex PCR, and its TCRdb copy is limited to in-frame clones, with some not included. The top ten clones hold around 1.7% of a sample with approximately 260,000 clones, around 90% of them seen once. The source material was PBMCs. The receptors here all came from a girl aged 2-15 years in good health and CMV-seronegative.

This chain uses TRBV6-6 with TRBJ1-6, with 7 bases identical to TRBD1. Germline V gene lookup returns CDR1 MNHNY and CDR2 SVGAGI (reference sequence). V shed 6 bases and J 11 bases; nucleotides not matched to a gene: 10. This CDR3 contains 14 residues. CDR3 amino acids: CASRPDREGAPLHF. The CDR3 nucleotides read TGTGCCAGCAGACCCGACAGGGAAGGGGCACCCCTCCACTTT.

The V and J genes are TRBV11-1 and TRBJ2-7; a possible D gene is TRBD2 (7 bases). This CDR3 contains 15 residues. Germline CDR1 reads SGHAT; CDR2 reads FQDESV (reference sequence). The germline V and J ends were trimmed by 5 bases and 5 bases, with 19 bases remaining between them. This CDR3 is CASSPRGDTHNEQYF. In DNA, the CDR3 is TGTGCCAGCAGCCCTCGGGGGGACACTCATAACGAGCAGTACTTC.

As concerns this clone: The junction shows a germline mismatch at one end, possibly a read error. CDR3 in DNA: TGCAGCGTGGAAGAAGGACTAGCGGGACTCTCTGGGGCCAACGTCCTGACTTTC. This translates into CSVEEGLAGLSGANVLTF. This chain uses TRBV29-1 with TRBJ2-6; 12 nucleotides line up with TRBD2. Germline CDR1 is SQVTM and CDR2 is ANQGSEA. This CDR3 comprises 18 residues.

This chain uses TRBV7-2 with TRBJ1-5; D is uncertain. Trimming stripped 2 bases from V and 1 base from J, with 9 bases between. The CDR3 totals 15 residues. CDR1 SGHTA and CDR2 FQGNSA come from the germline V gene. The CDR3 bases are TGTGCCAGCAGCTTAAGCGGAGGGAGCAATCAGCCCCAGCATTTT. Protein product: CASSLSGGSNQPQHF.